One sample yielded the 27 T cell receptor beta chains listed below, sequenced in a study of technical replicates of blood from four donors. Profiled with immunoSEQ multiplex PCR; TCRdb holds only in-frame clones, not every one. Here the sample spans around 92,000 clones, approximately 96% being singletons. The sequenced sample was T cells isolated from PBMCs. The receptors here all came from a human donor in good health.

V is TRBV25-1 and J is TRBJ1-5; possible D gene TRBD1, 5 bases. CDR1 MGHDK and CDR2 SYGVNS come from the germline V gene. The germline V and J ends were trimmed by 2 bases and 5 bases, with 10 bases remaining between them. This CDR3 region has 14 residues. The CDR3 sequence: CASSEPGYHQPQHF. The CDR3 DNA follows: TGTGCCAGCAGTGAACCAGGGTACCATCAGCCCCAGCATTTT. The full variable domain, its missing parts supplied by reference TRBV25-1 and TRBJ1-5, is EADIYQTPRYLVIGTGKKITLECSQTMGHDKMYWYQQDPGMELHLIHYSYGVNSTEKGDLSSESTVSRIRTEHFPLTLESARPSHTSQYLCASSEPGYHQPQHFGDGTRLSIL.

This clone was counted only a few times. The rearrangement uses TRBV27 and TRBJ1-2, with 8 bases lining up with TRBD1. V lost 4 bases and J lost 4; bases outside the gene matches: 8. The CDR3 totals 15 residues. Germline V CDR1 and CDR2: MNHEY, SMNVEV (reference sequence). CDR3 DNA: TGTGCCAGCAGTTCCACAGGGGGTTACCGCTATGGCTACACCTTC. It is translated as CASSSTGGYRYGYTF.

CDR3 loop: CASSPETGSLKYTEAFF. Written as DNA, the CDR3 is TGCGCCAGCAGCCCCGAAACCGGGTCTTTAAAATACACTGAAGCTTTCTTT. J is TRBJ1-1 and V is TRBV4-1, with D uncertain. The CDR3 length is 17 residues. Germline lookup yields CDR1 MGHRA and CDR2 YSYEKL. Between the trimmed V and J ends, which lost 4 bases and 3 bases, there was a span of 21 bases.

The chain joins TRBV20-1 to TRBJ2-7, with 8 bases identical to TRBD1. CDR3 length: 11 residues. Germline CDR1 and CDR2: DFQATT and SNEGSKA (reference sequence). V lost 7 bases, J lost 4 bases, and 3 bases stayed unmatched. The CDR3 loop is CSVDRGYEQYF. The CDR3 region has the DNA TGCAGTGTCGACAGGGGATACGAGCAGTACTTC.

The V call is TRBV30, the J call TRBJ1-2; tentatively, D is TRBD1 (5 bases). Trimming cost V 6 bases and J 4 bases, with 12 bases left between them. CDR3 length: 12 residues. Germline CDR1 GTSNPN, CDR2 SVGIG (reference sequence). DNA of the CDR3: TGTGCCTGCAACCAGGGTGGCTATGGCTACACCTTC. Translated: CACNQGGYGYTF. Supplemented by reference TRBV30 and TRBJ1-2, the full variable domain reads SQTIHQWPATLVQPVGSPLSLECTVEGTSNPNLYWYRQAAGRGLQLLFYSVGIGQISSEVPQNLSASRPQDRQFILSSKKLLLSDSGFYLCACNQGGYGYTFGSGTRLTVV.

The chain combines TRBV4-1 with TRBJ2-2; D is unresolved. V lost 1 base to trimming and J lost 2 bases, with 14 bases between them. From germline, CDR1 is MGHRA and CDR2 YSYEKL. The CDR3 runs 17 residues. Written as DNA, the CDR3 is TGCGCCAGCAGCCAAGTGAGAGCAGGCTTAAACACCGGGGAGCTGTTTTTT. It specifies CASSQVRAGLNTGELFF.

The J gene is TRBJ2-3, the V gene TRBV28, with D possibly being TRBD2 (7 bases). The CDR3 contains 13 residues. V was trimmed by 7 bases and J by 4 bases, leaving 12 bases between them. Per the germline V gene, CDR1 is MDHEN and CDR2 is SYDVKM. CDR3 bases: TGTGCCAGCACTGAGGGGGGGCCAGATACGCAGTATTTT. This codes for CASTEGGPDTQYF. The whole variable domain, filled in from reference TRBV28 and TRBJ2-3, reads DVKVTQSSRYLVKRTGEKVFLECVQDMDHENMFWYRQDPGLGLRLIYFSYDVKMKEKGDIPEGYSVSREKKERFSLILESASTNQTSMYLCASTEGGPDTQYFGPGTRLTVL.

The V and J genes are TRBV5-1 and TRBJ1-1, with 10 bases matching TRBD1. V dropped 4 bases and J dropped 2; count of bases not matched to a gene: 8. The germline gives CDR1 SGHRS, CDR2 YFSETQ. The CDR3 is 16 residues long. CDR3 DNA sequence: TGCGCCAGCAGCGTCGTCCGGGACAGGGGAAACACTGAAGCTTTCTTT. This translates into CASSVVRDRGNTEAFF.

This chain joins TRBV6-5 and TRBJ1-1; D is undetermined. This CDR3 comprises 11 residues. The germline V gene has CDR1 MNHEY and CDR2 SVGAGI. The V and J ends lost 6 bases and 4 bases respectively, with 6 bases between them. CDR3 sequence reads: CASRRATEAFF. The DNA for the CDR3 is TGTGCCAGCAGAAGAGCCACTGAAGCTTTCTTT.

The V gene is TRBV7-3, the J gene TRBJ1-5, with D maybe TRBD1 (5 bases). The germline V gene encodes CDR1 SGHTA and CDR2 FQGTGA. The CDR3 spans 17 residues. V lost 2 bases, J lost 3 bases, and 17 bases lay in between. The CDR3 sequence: CASSLAREDESNQPQHF. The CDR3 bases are TGTGCCAGCAGCTTAGCCAGGGAGGATGAATCCAATCAGCCCCAGCATTTT.

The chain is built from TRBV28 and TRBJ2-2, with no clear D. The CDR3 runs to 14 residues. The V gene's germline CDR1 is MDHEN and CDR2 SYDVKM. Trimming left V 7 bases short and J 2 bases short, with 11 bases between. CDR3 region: CASTVHSNTGELFF. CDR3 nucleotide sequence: TGTGCCAGCACCGTACATTCAAACACCGGGGAGCTGTTTTTT.

The CDR3 nucleotides are TGCGCCAGCAGCTATCTAGCGGGGGGGCCTTTCTTAAGCTCCTACAATGAGCAGTTCTTC. Encoded protein: CASSYLAGGPFLSSYNEQFF. The gene calls are TRBV5-1 and TRBJ2-1; 12 bases map to TRBD2. The CDR3 is 20 amino acids. CDR1 SGHRS and CDR2 YFSETQ come from the germline V gene. V dropped 3 bases and J dropped 0; count of bases not matched to a gene: 13.

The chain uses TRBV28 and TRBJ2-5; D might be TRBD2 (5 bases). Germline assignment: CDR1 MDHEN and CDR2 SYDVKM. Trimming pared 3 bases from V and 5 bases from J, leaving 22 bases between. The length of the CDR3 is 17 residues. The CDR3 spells CASSFHLEGIVGETQYF. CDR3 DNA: TGTGCCAGCAGTTTCCACCTAGAGGGTATTGTAGGGGAGACCCAGTACTTC.

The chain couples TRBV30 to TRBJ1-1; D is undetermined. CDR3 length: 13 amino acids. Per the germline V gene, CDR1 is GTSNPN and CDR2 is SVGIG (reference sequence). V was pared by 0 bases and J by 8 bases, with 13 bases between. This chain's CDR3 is CAWSVLGRAEAFF. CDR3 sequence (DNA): TGTGCCTGGAGTGTACTAGGACGAGCAGAAGCTTTCTTT.

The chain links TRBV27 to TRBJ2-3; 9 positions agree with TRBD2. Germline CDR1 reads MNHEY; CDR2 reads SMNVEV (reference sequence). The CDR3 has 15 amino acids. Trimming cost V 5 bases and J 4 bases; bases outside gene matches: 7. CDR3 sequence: CASSPHSGSSDTQYF. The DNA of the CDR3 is TGTGCCAGCAGTCCCCATAGCGGGAGTTCAGATACGCAGTATTTT.

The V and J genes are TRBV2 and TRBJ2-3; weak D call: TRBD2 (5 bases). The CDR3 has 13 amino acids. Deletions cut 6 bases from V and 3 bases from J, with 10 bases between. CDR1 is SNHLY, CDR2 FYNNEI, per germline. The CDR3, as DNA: TGTGCCAGCAGGAGGCGCGGGACAGATACGCAGTATTTT. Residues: CASRRRGTDTQYF.

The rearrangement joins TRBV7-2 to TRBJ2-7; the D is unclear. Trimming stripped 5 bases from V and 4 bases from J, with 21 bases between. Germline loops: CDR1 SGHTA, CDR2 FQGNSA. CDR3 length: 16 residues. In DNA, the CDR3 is TGTGCCAGCAGCCCCCAATTCTGGGCCCCTTCATACGAGCAGTACTTC. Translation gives CASSPQFWAPSYEQYF.

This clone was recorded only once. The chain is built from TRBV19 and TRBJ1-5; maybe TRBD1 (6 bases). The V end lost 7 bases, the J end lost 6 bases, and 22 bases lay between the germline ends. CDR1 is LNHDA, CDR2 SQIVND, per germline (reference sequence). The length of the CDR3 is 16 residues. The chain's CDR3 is CASIELGGGHSQPQHF. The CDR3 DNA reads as TGTGCCAGTATCGAGTTGGGAGGGGGTCATTCTCAGCCCCAGCATTTT.

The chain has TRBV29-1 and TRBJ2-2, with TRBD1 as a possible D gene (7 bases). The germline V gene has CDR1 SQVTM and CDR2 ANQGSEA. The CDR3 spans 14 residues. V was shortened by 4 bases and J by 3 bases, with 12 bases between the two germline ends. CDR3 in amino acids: CSVAGGIYTGELFF. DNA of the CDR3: TGCAGCGTTGCAGGGGGGATCTACACCGGGGAGCTGTTTTTT.

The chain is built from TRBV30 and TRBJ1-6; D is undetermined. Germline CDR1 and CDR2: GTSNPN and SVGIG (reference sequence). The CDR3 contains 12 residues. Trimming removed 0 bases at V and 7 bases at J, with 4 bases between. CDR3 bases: TGTGCCTGGAGTGTACGGAATTCACCCCTCCACTTT. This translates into CAWSVRNSPLHF. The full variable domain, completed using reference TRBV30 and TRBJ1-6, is SQTIHQWPATLVQPVGSPLSLECTVEGTSNPNLYWYRQAAGRGLQLLFYSVGIGQISSEVPQNLSASRPQDRQFILSSKKLLLSDSGFYLCAWSVRNSPLHFGNGTRLTVT.

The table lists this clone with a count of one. For the CDR3, the DNA is TGTGCCAGCAGCACCACTAGATCTGAGCAGTTCTTC. Its translation: CASSTTRSEQFF. The rearrangement joins TRBV7-9 to TRBJ2-1; D may be TRBD2 (5 bases). Germline CDR1 and CDR2: SEHNR and FQNEAQ (reference sequence). CDR3 length equals 12 residues. V was pared by 5 bases and J by 9 bases, with 11 bases between.

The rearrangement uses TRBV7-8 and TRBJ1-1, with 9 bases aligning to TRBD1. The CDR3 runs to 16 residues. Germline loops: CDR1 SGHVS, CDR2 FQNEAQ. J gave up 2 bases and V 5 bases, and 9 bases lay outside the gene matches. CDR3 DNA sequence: TGTGCCAGCAGCCCCACAGGGGGCCTTTATAACACTGAAGCTTTCTTT. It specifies CASSPTGGLYNTEAFF.

CDR3 region: CASSPGGGETQYF. In nucleotides, the CDR3 is TGCGCCAGCAGCCCAGGGGGCGGAGAGACCCAGTACTTC. V and J are TRBV5-1 and TRBJ2-5, with 8 bases fitting TRBD1. V lost 4 bases to trimming and J lost 4 bases; unmatched junction nucleotides: 3. The CDR3 length is 13 residues. Germline assignment: CDR1 SGHRS and CDR2 YFSETQ.

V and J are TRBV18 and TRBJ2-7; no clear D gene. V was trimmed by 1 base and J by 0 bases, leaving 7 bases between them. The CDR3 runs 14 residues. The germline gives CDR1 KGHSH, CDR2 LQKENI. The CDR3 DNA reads TGTGCCAGCTCACCACGAGCTGACTCCTACGAGCAGTACTTC. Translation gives CASSPRADSYEQYF.

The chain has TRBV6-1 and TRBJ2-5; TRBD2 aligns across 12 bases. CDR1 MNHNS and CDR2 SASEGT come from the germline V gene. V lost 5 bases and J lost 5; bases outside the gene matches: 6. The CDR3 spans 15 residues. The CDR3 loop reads CASSPSGRALETQYF. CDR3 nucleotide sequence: TGTGCCAGCAGTCCTAGCGGGAGGGCCTTGGAGACCCAGTACTTC.

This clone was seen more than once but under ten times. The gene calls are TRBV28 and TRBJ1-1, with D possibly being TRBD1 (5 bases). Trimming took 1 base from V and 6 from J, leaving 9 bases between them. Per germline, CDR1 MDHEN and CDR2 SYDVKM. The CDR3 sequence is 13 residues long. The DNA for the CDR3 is TGTGCCAGCAGTTTATCCGGAGGGGCTGAAGCTTTCTTT. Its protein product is CASSLSGGAEAFF.

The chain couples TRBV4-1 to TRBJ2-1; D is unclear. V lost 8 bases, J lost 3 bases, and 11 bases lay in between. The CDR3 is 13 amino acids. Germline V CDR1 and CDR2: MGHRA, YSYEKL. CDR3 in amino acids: CASLSEVYNEQFF. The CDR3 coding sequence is TGCGCCAGCCTATCAGAGGTCTACAATGAGCAGTTCTTC.